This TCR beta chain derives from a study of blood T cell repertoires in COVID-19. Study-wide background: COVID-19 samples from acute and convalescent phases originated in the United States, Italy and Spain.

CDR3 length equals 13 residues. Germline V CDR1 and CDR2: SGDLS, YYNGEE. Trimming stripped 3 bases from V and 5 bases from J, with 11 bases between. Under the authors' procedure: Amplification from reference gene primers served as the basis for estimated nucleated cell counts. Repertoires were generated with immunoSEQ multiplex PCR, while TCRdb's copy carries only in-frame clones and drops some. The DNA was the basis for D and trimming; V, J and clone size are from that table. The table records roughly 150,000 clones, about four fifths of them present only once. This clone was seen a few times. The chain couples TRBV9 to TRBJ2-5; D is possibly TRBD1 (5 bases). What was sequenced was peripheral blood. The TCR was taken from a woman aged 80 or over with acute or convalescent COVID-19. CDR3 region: CASSETGFETQYF. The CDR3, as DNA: TGTGCCAGCAGCGAAACAGGTTTTGAGACCCAGTACTTC.